The present T cell receptor (beta chain) was sequenced within a study of metastatic and nonmetastatic thyroid tumors. Each patient went into thyroid surgery without having received any treatment. The germline V gene encodes CDR1 MNHEY and CDR2 SMNVEV (reference sequence). This CDR3 is built from 15 residues. The ends lost 6 bases at V and 5 bases at J; junction bases unmatched: 9. Per the study methods: Across clinicopathological groups, CDR3 differences served as the basis for building a distant-metastasis classifier for papillary thyroid cancer. TCRdb re-analyzed the PCR reads through MiXCR. The V and J calls were determined by TCRdb, not by the authors. The sample includes about 20,000 clones, over 30% of them seen just once.

The sequenced sample consisted of blood. The chain is built from TRBV27 and TRBJ1-5, with TRBD1 identical over 8 bases. The origin of this receptor is a female donor with papillary thyroid cancer or a benign thyroid nodule (not recorded which). Some clones in this sample may be carry-over from other donors' samples. The DNA for the CDR3 is TGTGCCAGCAGCGACAGGGGCGGCGGGTATCAGCCCCAGCATTTT. Translation: CASSDRGGGYQPQHF.